This passage covers 19 T cell receptor beta chains from one sample sequenced in a study of T-cell reconstitution after alpha-beta-depleted transplantation in children. Unique molecular identifiers were incorporated into the prepared TCRbeta library. Via MiXCR, TCRdb re-called the PCR reads, giving one row per CDR3 protein. This table has 60,000 to 80,000 distinct CDR3 sequences, 5.5% to 7.5% appearing once. The specimen was PBMCs from the stem cell graft donor, collected from the stem cell graft. These receptors came from a human donor who donated a stem cell graft to a child with acute lymphoblastic leukemia.

This clonotype was seen at least ten times. The J gene is TRBJ2-2, the V gene TRBV5-1; 9 positions match TRBD1. The J segment lost 6 bases and the V segment lost 4 bases, leaving 4 bases of the junction unmatched. Per the germline V gene, CDR1 is SGHRS and CDR2 is YFSETQ. The CDR3 length is 14 residues. The CDR3 region is CASSQGQGPGELFF. The CDR3 nucleotides read TGCGCCAGCAGCCAAGGACAGGGGCCCGGGGAGCTGTTTTTT.

This clonotype was recorded at least ten times. The gene calls are TRBV4-1 and TRBJ1-4; D not resolved. This CDR3 comprises 12 residues. Germline CDR1 and CDR2: MGHRA and YSYEKL. V lost 3 bases, J lost 8 bases, and 7 bases lay in between. DNA of the CDR3: TGCGCCAGCAGCCATATAGGAGAAAAACTGTTTTTT. Protein: CASSHIGEKLFF.

There are a few counts of this clonotype. The gene calls are TRBV10-3 and TRBJ1-3; 9 nucleotides line up with TRBD1. The CDR3 extends over 16 amino acids. Looked up from germline, CDR1 is ENHRY and CDR2 is SYGVKD. The ends lost 6 bases at V and 4 bases at J; junction bases unmatched: 10. CDR3 DNA sequence: TGTGCCATCAGACCCGGGACAGGGTTGACAGGAAACACCATATATTTT. Translated: CAIRPGTGLTGNTIYF.

J is TRBJ2-7 and V is TRBV1; TRBD1 is the table's D call and was not checked against the DNA. TRBV1 is a listed pseudogene. This CDR3 spans 16 amino acids. The CDR3 protein is CTSSQGLGTGCGEQYF. The CDR3 DNA reads TGCACCAGCAGCCAAGGGCTCGGGACAGGGTGTGGGGAGCAGTACTTC.

This clonotype appeared a few times. The chain links TRBV20-1 to TRBJ2-7; 14 positions match TRBD2. Germline CDR1 is DFQATT and CDR2 is SNEGSKA (reference sequence). With V trimmed by 8 bases and J by 7 bases, 13 bases remained unmatched. CDR3 length equals 15 residues. The CDR3 nucleotides are TGCAGTCTTGCTTTAACCCGACTAGCGGGAGGGGAGCAGTACTTC. This codes for CSLALTRLAGGEQYF.

This clonotype was found many times. The rearrangement uses TRBV28 and TRBJ2-5, with D perhaps matching TRBD1 or TRBD2 (5 bases each). CDR1 is MDHEN, CDR2 SYDVKM, per germline. The CDR3 is 13 residues long. The ends were cut back, 4 bases at V and 5 bases at J, with 11 bases in the middle. For the CDR3, the DNA is TGTGCCAGCAGTTCGACCGGGGCGGAGACCCAGTACTTC. This codes for CASSSTGAETQYF.

This clonotype has a count of ten or more. The genes are TRBV20-1 and TRBJ2-3; unclear D gene. Germline V gives CDR1 DFQATT, CDR2 SNEGSKA (reference sequence). Trimming removed 0 bases from V and 7 bases from J, with 11 bases in between. This CDR3 region has 13 residues. The CDR3, as DNA: TGCAGTGCTAGAGACCTAACCGGAAATACGCAGTATTTT. It translates to CSARDLTGNTQYF.

This clonotype was recorded at least ten times. The chain joins TRBV27 to TRBJ1-1, with D unresolved. V dropped 5 bases and J dropped 7 bases, with 17 bases sitting between them. The CDR3 covers 14 residues. Germline CDR1 and CDR2: MNHEY and SMNVEV (reference sequence). The CDR3 protein is CASSGLRGFGEAFF. CDR3 DNA sequence: TGTGCCAGCAGTGGTTTACGTGGGTTCGGTGAAGCTTTCTTT.

There are many counts of this clonotype. This chain connects TRBV5-1 to TRBJ2-1; 7 nucleotides line up with TRBD1. This CDR3 has 13 amino acids. The V and J ends lost 4 bases and 10 bases, in that order; junction bases with no gene match: 8. CDR1 SGHRS and CDR2 YFSETQ come from the germline V gene. CDR3 coding DNA: TGCGCCAGCAGCCGGCCCGACAGGGAGGAGCAGTTCTTC. It encodes CASSRPDREEQFF. Together with reference TRBV5-1 and TRBJ2-1, the CDR3 gives the full variable domain: KAGVTQTPRYLIKTRGQQVTLSCSPISGHRSVSWYQQTPGQGLQFLFEYFSETQRNKGNFPGRFSGRQFSNSRSEMNVSTLELGDSALYLCASSRPDREEQFFGPGTRLTVL.

In its sample, this clonotype was seen many times. The chain employs TRBV4-2 and TRBJ2-2; D might be TRBD2 (6 bases). The V gene's germline CDR1 is LGHNA and CDR2 YNFKEQ. This CDR3 has 15 amino acids. Trimming took off 8 bases at V and 6 bases at J, with 19 bases between the two ends. CDR3 residues: CASGKEGPIPGELFF. CDR3 nucleotide sequence: TGTGCCAGCGGGAAGGAGGGGCCAATTCCCGGGGAGCTGTTTTTT.

In its sample, this clonotype was seen many times. The junction departs from the called germline gene at one end, perhaps through a read error. The chain recombines TRBV12-3 or TRBV12-4 with TRBJ2-1; 11 bases match TRBD2. The CDR3 sequence is 16 residues long. CDR3: CASSLRLAGLYNEQFF. The CDR3 region has the DNA TGTGCCAGTAGTTTAAGACTAGCGGGACTCTACAATGAGCAGTTCTTC.

This clonotype was seen ten or more times. The genes are TRBV7-2 and TRBJ2-1; D may be TRBD2 (5 bases). The germline V gene has CDR1 SGHTA and CDR2 FQGNSA. Deletions cut 5 bases from V and 7 bases from J, with 24 bases between. The CDR3 spans 17 residues. The DNA for the CDR3 is TGTGCCAGCAGCCTAGGGCGGCCGGCGGGTGGCCAAAATGAGCAGTTCTTC. Its protein product is CASSLGRPAGGQNEQFF.

V usage is TRBV3-1 and J usage is TRBJ1-6; D gene ambiguous. Germline V lookup: CDR1 LGHDT, CDR2 YNNKEL (reference sequence). The V and J ends lost 1 base and 0 bases respectively, with 13 bases between them. This CDR3 comprises 18 residues. In nucleotides, the CDR3 is TGTGCCAGCAGCCAAGGTATAAAGTCAAGCTCCTATAATTCACCCCTCCACTTT. Translation gives CASSQGIKSSSYNSPLHF.

There are many counts of this clonotype. The genes are TRBV5-6 and TRBJ2-7; maybe TRBD2 (5 bases). Germline V gives CDR1 SGHDT, CDR2 YYEEEE. Trimming took off 3 bases at V and 0 bases at J, with 16 bases between the two ends. CDR3 length equals 16 residues. CDR3 in amino acids: CASSYLGGTISYEQYF. In DNA, the CDR3 is TGTGCCAGCAGCTACCTAGGAGGAACGATCTCCTACGAGCAGTACTTC.

The sample holds many counts of this clonotype. V gene TRBV20-1 combines with J gene TRBJ2-1; D assignment may be TRBD1 or TRBD2 (7 bases each). The germline V gene encodes CDR1 DFQATT and CDR2 SNEGSKA (reference sequence). The CDR3 sequence is 13 residues long. V lost 5 bases to trimming and J lost 7 bases, with 15 bases between them. DNA for the CDR3: TGCAGTGCTCTAGCGGCCAGGGGGAATGAGCAGTTCTTC. It translates to CSALAARGNEQFF.

The V and J genes are TRBV29-1 and TRBJ1-2; the match to TRBD1 covers 7 bases. The germline V gene encodes CDR1 SQVTM and CDR2 ANQGSEA. V lost 4 bases, J lost 10 bases, and 6 bases stayed unmatched. CDR3 size: 11 residues. In nucleotides, the CDR3 is TGCAGCGTTGTGGGGACAGCGTTCTACACCTTC. It codes for CSVVGTAFYTF.

This clonotype was found once. The chain uses TRBV3-1 and TRBJ2-1; D is unclear. Looked up from germline, CDR1 is LGHDT and CDR2 is YNNKEL (reference sequence). V was pared by 11 bases and J by 5 bases, with 22 bases between. The CDR3 extends over 15 amino acids. CDR3 loop: CASWKQVRRDNEQFF. The CDR3 bases are TGTGCCTCGTGGAAGCAGGTCCGCCGCGACAATGAGCAGTTCTTC.

This clonotype came up many times. V is TRBV20-1 and J is TRBJ2-7; D unresolved. The CDR3 is 12 residues long. Between the trimmed V and J ends, which lost 3 bases and 5 bases, there was a span of 11 bases. CDR1 and CDR2 from the germline V gene are DFQATT and SNEGSKA (reference sequence). The CDR3 spells CSASSDRNEQYF. The CDR3 DNA sequence: TGCAGTGCTAGCTCTGACCGTAACGAGCAGTACTTC.

The chain carries TRBV9 and TRBJ1-4, with a weak D call TRBD1 (6 bases). The CDR3 loop spans 13 amino acids. Trimming stripped 4 bases from V and 8 bases from J, with 12 bases between. Per germline, CDR1 SGDLS and CDR2 YYNGEE. The CDR3 bases are TGTGCCAGCAGCCCAGGGGAGGGAGAAAAACTGTTTTTT. Its translation is CASSPGEGEKLFF.